This T cell receptor (beta chain) was identified during a study of T cell changes during pregnancy in multiple sclerosis (dated by TCRdb to the late 2010s). Background for the entire study: Changes in the T cell repertoire over the course of pregnancy were examined in this study in women with multiple sclerosis.

Libraries were prepared through the immunoSEQ multiplex PCR assay. TCRdb mirrors the immuneACCESS table, restricted to in-frame sequences. Some clones are absent from its copies; in checked studies, under half trace to an unresolved V gene, and the reason for the others is unknown. The sample records nearly 45,000 clones, approximately 96% of which are singletons. The biggest ten clones account for about 0.9% of the sample. This clone has more than one count but fewer than ten. Its antigen is not yet known. No quality values exist for individual bases; no much larger clone is one base distant. The CDR3 spans 16 residues, from the cysteine through the phenylalanine. Only the CDR3 region is kept as DNA, spanning 48 bases read in frame from base 1. CDR1 and CDR2, looked up from the germline V gene (reference sequence), are WNHNN and SYGVQD. Ends trimmed: V by 5 bases, J by 4 bases; bases unmatched to a gene: 10.

The chain is made from TRBV10-1 and TRBJ2-3; 9 central nucleotides agree with TRBD1. This receptor was obtained from a female donor with multiple sclerosis, enrolled in a pregnancy study. Sequencing used peripheral blood, obtained in the second trimester of pregnancy. DNA sequence: TGCGCCAGCAGTCAAACCCGGGACAGGGTAGCAGATACGCAGTATTTT. It is translated as CASSQTRDRVADTQYF.